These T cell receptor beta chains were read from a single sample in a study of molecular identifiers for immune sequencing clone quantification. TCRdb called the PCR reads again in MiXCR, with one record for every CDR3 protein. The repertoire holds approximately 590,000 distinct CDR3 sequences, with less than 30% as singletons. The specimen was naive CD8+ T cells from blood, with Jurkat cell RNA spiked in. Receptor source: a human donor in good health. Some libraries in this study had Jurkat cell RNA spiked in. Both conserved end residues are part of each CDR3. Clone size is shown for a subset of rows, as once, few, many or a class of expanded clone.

CASSPGGLHTEAFF | TRBV11-2 | NA | TRBJ1-1
CASGTGAIQPQHF | TRBV19 | NA | TRBJ1-5
CASRGVPHEQYF | TRBV2 | few | TRBJ2-7
CSAAWTSGYYEQYF | TRBV29-1 | NA | TRBJ2-7
CASSFSVRDTQYF | TRBV12-3/TRBV12-4 | NA | TRBJ2-3
CASSQEPGLGAETQYF | TRBV4-1 | few | TRBJ2-5
CASTGAPRYYEQYF | TRBV27 | few | TRBJ2-7
CASSSTLTANEKLFF | TRBV7-9 | NA | TRBJ1-4
CASSLGLAVITDTQYF | TRBV7-9 | many | TRBJ2-3
CASCHPSGRGVEPQYF | TRBV3-1 | once | TRBJ2-5
CATRETGTSTGELLF | TRBV24-1 | NA | TRBJ2-2
CSARDLGSEAFF | TRBV20-1 | few | TRBJ1-1
CASSAGQNYQPQHF | TRBV9 | few | TRBJ1-5
CASSEDITDTQYF | TRBV19 | NA | TRBJ2-3